The source of this T cell receptor (beta chain) is a study of T cells in Graves' hyperthyroidism and ophthalmopathy. Study-level points and caveats: Also found in blood were most expanded thyroid clonotypes above 0.001.

This clonotype was found many times. The antigen is undetermined. RNA transcripts served as the template for amplifying TCR beta CDR3 regions. HTBI primers were employed in a first-round RT-PCR of the TCR CDR3. TCRdb itself ran the multiplex PCR reads through MiXCR, one entry per CDR3 protein. The repertoire consists of around 440,000 distinct CDR3 sequences, with about a sixth occurring once and the leading ten covering approximately 7.5%. Per germline, CDR1 SNHLY and CDR2 FYNNEI. The CDR3 runs 12 residues. The V and J ends lost 4 bases and 1 base respectively, with 5 bases between them. V and J are TRBV2 and TRBJ2-7; possible D gene TRBD2, 5 bases. Sequenced sample: blood. The sequence derives from a woman younger than 35 with Graves' hyperthyroidism. The CDR3 nucleotides are TGTGCCAGCAGTGGACTATCCTACGAGCAGTACTTC. It encodes CASSGLSYEQYF.